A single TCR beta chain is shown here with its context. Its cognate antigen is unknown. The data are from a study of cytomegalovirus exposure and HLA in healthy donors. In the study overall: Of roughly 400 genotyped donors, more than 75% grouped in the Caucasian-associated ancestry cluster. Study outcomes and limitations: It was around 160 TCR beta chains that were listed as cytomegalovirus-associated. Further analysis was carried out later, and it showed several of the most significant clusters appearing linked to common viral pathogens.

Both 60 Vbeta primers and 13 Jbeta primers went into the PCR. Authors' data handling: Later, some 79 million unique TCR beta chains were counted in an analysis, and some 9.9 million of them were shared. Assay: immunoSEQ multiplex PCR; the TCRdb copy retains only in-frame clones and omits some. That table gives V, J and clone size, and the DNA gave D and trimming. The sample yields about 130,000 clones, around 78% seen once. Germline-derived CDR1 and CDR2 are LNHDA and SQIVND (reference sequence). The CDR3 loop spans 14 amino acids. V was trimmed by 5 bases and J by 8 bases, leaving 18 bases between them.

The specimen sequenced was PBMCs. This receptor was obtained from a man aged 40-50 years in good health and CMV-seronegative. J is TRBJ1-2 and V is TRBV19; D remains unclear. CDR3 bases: TGTGCCAGTAGTCTTAGTCCGGGGTTCGAGGGCTACACCTTC. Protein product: CASSLSPGFEGYTF. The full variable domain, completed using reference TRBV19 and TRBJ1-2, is DGGITQSPKYLFRKEGQNVTLSCEQNLNHDAMYWYRQDPGQGLRLIYYSQIVNDFQKGDIAEGYSVSREKKESFPLTVTSAQKNPTAFYLCASSLSPGFEGYTFGSGTRLTVV.